The clone carrying this T cell receptor beta chain is a singleton in its sample. This entry belongs to a study of tumor-infiltrating lymphocytes in oesophageal squamous cell carcinoma. MiXCR, applied by TCRdb to the PCR reads, yields one record per CDR3 protein. This table has approximately 11,000 distinct CDR3 sequences, around 53% appearing once. CDR3 size: 17 residues. V was cut by 2 bases and J by 0 bases, with 11 bases left in between. Looked up from germline, CDR1 is SGHAT and CDR2 is FQNNGV. The sequence was collected from a male donor with esophageal squamous cell carcinoma. Sequenced input: esophageal tumor tissue. This chain links TRBV11-2 with TRBJ2-6; possible D gene TRBD1, 5 bases. This chain's CDR3 is CASSLTTVSSGANVLTF. The CDR3 region has the DNA TGTGCCAGCAGCTTAACGACAGTGAGCTCTGGGGCCAACGTCCTGACTTTC.